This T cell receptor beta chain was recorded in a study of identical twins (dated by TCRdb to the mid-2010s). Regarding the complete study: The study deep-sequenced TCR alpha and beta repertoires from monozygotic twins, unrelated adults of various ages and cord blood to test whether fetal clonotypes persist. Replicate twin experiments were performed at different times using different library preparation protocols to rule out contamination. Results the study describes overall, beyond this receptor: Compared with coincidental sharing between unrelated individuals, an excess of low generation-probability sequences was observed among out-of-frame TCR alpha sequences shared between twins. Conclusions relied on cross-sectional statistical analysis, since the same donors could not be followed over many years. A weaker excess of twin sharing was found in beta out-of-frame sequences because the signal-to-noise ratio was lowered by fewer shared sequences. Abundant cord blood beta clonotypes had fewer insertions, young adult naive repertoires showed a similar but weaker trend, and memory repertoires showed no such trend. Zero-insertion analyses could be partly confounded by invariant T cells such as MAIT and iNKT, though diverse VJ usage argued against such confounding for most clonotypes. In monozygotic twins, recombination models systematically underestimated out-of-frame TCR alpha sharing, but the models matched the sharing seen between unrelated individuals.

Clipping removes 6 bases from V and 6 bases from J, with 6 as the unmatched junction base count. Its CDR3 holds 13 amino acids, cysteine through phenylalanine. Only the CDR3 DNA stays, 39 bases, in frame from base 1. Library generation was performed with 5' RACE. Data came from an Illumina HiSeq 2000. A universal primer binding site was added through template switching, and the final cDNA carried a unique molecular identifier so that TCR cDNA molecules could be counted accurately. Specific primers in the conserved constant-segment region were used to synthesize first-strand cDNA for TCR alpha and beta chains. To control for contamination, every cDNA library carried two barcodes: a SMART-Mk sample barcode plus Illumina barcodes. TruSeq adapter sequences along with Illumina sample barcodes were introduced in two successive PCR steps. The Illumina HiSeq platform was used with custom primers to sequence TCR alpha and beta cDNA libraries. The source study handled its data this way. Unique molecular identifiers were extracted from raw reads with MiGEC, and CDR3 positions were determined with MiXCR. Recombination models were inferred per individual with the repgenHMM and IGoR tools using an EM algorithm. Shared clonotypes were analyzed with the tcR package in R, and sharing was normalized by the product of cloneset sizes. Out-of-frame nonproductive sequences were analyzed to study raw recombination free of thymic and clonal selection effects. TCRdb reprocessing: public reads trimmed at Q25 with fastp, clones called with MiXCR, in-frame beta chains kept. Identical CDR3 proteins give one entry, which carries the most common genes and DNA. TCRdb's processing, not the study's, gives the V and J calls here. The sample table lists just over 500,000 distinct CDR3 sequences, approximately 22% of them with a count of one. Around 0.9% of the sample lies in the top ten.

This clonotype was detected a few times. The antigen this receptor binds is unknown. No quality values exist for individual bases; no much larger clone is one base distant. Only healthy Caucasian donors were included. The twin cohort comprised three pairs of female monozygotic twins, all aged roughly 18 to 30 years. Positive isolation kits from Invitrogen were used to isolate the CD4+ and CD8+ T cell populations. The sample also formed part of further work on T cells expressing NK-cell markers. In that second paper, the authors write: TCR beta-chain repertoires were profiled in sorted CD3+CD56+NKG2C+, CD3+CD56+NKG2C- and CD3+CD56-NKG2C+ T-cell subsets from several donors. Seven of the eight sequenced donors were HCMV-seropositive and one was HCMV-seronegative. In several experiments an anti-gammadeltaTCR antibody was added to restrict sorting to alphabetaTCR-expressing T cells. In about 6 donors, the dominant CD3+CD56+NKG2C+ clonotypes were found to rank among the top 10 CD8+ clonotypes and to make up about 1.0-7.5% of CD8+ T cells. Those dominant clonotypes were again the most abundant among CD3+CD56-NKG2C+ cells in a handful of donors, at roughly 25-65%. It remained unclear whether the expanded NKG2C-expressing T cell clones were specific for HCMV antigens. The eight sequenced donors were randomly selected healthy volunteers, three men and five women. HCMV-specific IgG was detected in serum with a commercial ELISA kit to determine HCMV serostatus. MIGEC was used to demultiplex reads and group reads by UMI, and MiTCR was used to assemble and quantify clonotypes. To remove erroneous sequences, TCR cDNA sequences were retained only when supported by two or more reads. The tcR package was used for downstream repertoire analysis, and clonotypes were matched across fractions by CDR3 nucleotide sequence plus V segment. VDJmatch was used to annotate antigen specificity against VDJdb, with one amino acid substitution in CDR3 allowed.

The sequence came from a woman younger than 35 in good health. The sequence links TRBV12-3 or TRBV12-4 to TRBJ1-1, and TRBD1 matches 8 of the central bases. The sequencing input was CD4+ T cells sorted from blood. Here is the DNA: TGTGCCAGCAGGGGACAGGAAGGTCCTGAAGCTTTCTTT. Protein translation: CASRGQEGPEAFF.